Following are 29 T cell receptor beta chains from one sample sequenced in a study of T cell repertoires in cytomegalovirus infection (dated by TCRdb to between 2018 and 2021). For sequencing, an Illumina HiSeq 1500 was employed. TCRdb trimmed the raw reads at Q25, called clones with MiXCR and kept productive beta chains. One record per CDR3 amino acid sequence lists the most common genes and DNA. Recorded for this sample are roughly 300,000 distinct CDR3 sequences; over 7.5% of them occurred a single time. The top ten clones comprise about 4.5% of the sample. The specimen was PBMCs. Source of these receptors: a human donor in good health (CMV status not recorded). Some clones in this sample may be carry-over from other donors' samples.

This clonotype was counted many times. This rearrangement joins TRBV7-2 to TRBJ2-7; tentative D call: TRBD1 (5 bases). The CDR3 runs 14 residues. The V gene's germline CDR1 is SGHTA and CDR2 FQGNSA. The V gene lost 2 bases and the J gene lost 0 bases, with 8 bases spanning the gap. In nucleotides, the CDR3 is TGTGCCAGCAGCTTACAGGGTTACTCCTACGAGCAGTACTTC. This sequence encodes CASSLQGYSYEQYF.

This clonotype was counted ten times or more. The genes are TRBV7-2 and TRBJ2-2; TRBD1 is a possible D gene (6 bases). The germline V gene encodes CDR1 SGHTA and CDR2 FQGNSA. The CDR3 loop spans 14 amino acids. Trimming took 3 bases from V and 4 from J, leaving 9 bases between them. The CDR3 reads CASSLQGSTGELFF. As DNA, the CDR3 is TGTGCCAGCAGCTTGCAGGGGAGCACCGGGGAGCTGTTTTTT.

This clonotype was counted many times. This sequence joins TRBV4-3 and TRBJ2-3; 9 nucleotides agree with TRBD1. The junction had 4 bases not matched to a gene; V was cut back by 3 bases and J by 3 bases. CDR1 LGHNA and CDR2 YSLEER come from the germline V gene. This CDR3 has 15 amino acids. CDR3 nucleotide sequence: TGCGCCAGCAGCCAGAGGGGACAGGGAACAGATACGCAGTATTTT. It specifies CASSQRGQGTDTQYF.

This clonotype was detected a few times. The chain couples TRBV20-1 to TRBJ1-3; D is perhaps TRBD1 (5 bases). This CDR3 region has 13 residues. V shed 5 bases and J shed 0 bases, with 8 bases lying between them. The V gene's germline CDR1 is DFQATT and CDR2 SNEGSKA (reference sequence). CDR3 sequence (DNA): TGCAGTGCTGGGGGGTACTCTGGAAACACCATATATTTT. The encoded protein is CSAGGYSGNTIYF.

This clonotype appeared a few times. This chain links TRBV29-1 with TRBJ2-5; 7 bases map to TRBD1. The CDR3 spans 14 residues. V trimming: 1 base; J trimming: 6 bases; junction bases outside the gene matches: 8. Germline CDR1 reads SQVTM; CDR2 reads ANQGSEA. The CDR3 is CSVEATGFEKTQYF. In DNA, the CDR3 is TGCAGCGTTGAAGCGACAGGGTTTGAGAAGACCCAGTACTTC.

This clonotype was seen ten or more times. This chain links TRBV7-2 with TRBJ1-1; 9 nucleotides line up with TRBD1. Germline V gene data show CDR1 as SGHTA and CDR2 as FQGNSA. CDR3 length: 16 residues. The V gene end was trimmed by 6 bases and the J gene end by 1 base; junction bases not matched to a gene: 9. CDR3 loop: CASSHRGLLGNTEAFF. CDR3 nucleotides: TGTGCCAGCAGTCACAGGGGGCTACTGGGGAACACTGAAGCTTTCTTT.

The chain carries TRBV25-1 and TRBJ1-1; D is possibly TRBD1 (5 bases). The V end was cut by 4 bases, the J end by 4 bases, with 13 bases between. Germline-derived CDR1 and CDR2 are MGHDK and SYGVNS. This CDR3 comprises 14 residues. The CDR3 here is CASSGRGPTTEAFF. The CDR3 DNA reads as TGTGCCAGCAGTGGGCGGGGACCGACCACTGAAGCTTTCTTT.

Only a few counts were recorded for this clonotype. This chain links TRBV6-5 with TRBJ2-5; 8 bases agree with TRBD1. CDR1 is MNHEY, CDR2 SVGAGI, per germline. The CDR3 is 16 amino acids. The trim removed 6 bases at V and 3 bases at J, leaving 12 bases unmatched. The CDR3 DNA is TGTGCCAGCAGACCCTTTGGACAGGGATTAGAAGAGACCCAGTACTTC. Amino acid sequence: CASRPFGQGLEETQYF.

This clonotype appeared a few times. The J gene is TRBJ1-1, the V gene TRBV28; D is ambiguous. The ends were cut back, 5 bases at V and 3 bases at J, with 10 bases in the middle. Looked up from germline, CDR1 is MDHEN and CDR2 is SYDVKM. This CDR3 contains 13 residues. Written as DNA, the CDR3 is TGTGCCAGCAGTGTAACGAGTGACACTGAAGCTTTCTTT. As protein: CASSVTSDTEAFF.

The chain carries TRBV6-5 and TRBJ2-1; TRBD2 matches at 8 bases. CDR3 length: 15 residues. Trimming cost V 6 bases and J 6 bases; bases outside gene matches: 10. The germline CDR1 and CDR2 sequences are MNHEY and SVGAGI. CDR3 in amino acids: CASRIDRGGGNEQFF. CDR3 DNA: TGTGCCAGCAGGATCGATCGGGGGGGGGGCAATGAGCAGTTCTTC.

This clonotype was detected ten times or more. The rearrangement uses TRBV11-1 and TRBJ2-7, with TRBD1 matching over 9 bases. CDR1 and CDR2 (germline): SGHAT, FQDESV (reference sequence). The V segment lost 5 bases and the J segment 2 bases; nucleotides outside the gene matches: 7. This CDR3 contains 15 residues. CDR3 sequence: CASSLGQGMAYEQYF. In DNA form, the CDR3 reads TGTGCCAGCAGCCTAGGACAGGGGATGGCCTACGAGCAGTACTTC.

On this clonotype: One junction end disagrees with the germline gene, perhaps due to a read error. The rearrangement joins TRBV5-1 to TRBJ2-5; D remains ambiguous. The CDR3 has 12 amino acids. Germline CDR1 SGHRS, CDR2 YFSETQ. The CDR3 DNA sequence: TGCGCCAGCAGCTTGGCCGAAGGCCCCTCGGTGTTC. Amino acids: CASSLAEGPSVF.

This clonotype was counted between two and nine times. The V call is TRBV7-2, the J call TRBJ1-2; D not resolved. There are 15 residues in the CDR3. The germline V gene has CDR1 SGHTA and CDR2 FQGNSA. The V gene lost 1 base and the J gene lost 3 bases, with 12 bases spanning the gap. The CDR3: CASSLEGGQHYGYTF. CDR3 DNA sequence: TGTGCCAGCAGCTTAGAAGGCGGGCAGCACTATGGCTACACCTTC.

This clonotype was picked up many times. This chain joins TRBV12-3 or TRBV12-4 and TRBJ1-5; 8 bases line up with TRBD1. This CDR3 contains 13 residues. The V segment lost 6 bases and the J segment 6 bases; nucleotides outside the gene matches: 4. CDR3 residues: CASRLTGAQPQHF. The CDR3 DNA reads TGTGCCAGCAGGTTGACAGGGGCTCAGCCCCAGCATTTT.

The V gene is TRBV7-2, the J gene TRBJ2-5; D gene ambiguous. Germline CDR1 SGHTA, CDR2 FQGNSA. V lost 6 bases and J lost 5, with 7 bases in between. CDR3 size: 11 residues. CDR3 coding DNA: TGTGCCAGCAGATTAAGCGAGACCCAGTACTTC. Protein: CASRLSETQYF.

This clonotype was seen repeatedly, ten times or more. The chain couples TRBV11-2 to TRBJ2-5; weak D call: TRBD2 (5 bases). Between the trimmed V and J ends, which lost 7 bases and 5 bases, there was a span of 20 bases. Per germline, CDR1 SGHAT and CDR2 FQNNGV. The CDR3 runs 15 residues. The CDR3 here is CASTRSVGVGETQYF. The CDR3 nucleotides read TGTGCCAGCACCAGAAGTGTGGGAGTCGGCGAGACCCAGTACTTC.

This clonotype was observed a few times. The chain recombines TRBV14 with TRBJ2-2; D not certain. This CDR3 spans 14 amino acids. V was cut by 3 bases and J by 6 bases, with 11 bases left in between. The V gene's germline CDR1 is SGHDN and CDR2 FVKESK. The CDR3: CASSHAPSPGELFF. The DNA of the CDR3 is TGTGCCAGCAGCCATGCTCCGAGTCCCGGGGAGCTGTTTTTT.

This clonotype has at least ten counts. The chain uses TRBV4-1 and TRBJ2-5; D may match TRBD1 or TRBD2 (5 bases each). This CDR3 spans 15 amino acids. Germline-derived CDR1 and CDR2 are MGHRA and YSYEKL. V lost 1 base, J lost 1 base, and 10 bases lay in between. This chain's CDR3 is CASSQGDEFQETQYF. CDR3 DNA: TGCGCCAGCAGCCAAGGGGACGAATTCCAAGAGACCCAGTACTTC.

This clonotype was observed a few times. The chain combines TRBV5-4 with TRBJ2-7, with 8 bases lining up with TRBD1. This CDR3 is 14 amino acids long. Germline CDR1 and CDR2: SGHNT and YYREEE (reference sequence). V lost 4 bases and J lost 6; bases outside the gene matches: 9. The CDR3, as DNA: TGTGCCAGCAGCCTGCCGGGACAGGTCTCCGAGCAGTACTTC. It specifies CASSLPGQVSEQYF. Looking up the rest from reference TRBV5-4 and TRBJ2-7 gives the full variable domain: ETGVTQSPTHLIKTRGQQVTLRCSSQSGHNTVSWYQQALGQGPQFIFQYYREEENGRGNFPPRFSGLQFPNYSSELNVNALELDDSALYLCASSLPGQVSEQYFGPGTRLTVT.

Ten or more counts support this clonotype. The V gene is TRBV7-2, the J gene TRBJ2-7, with D uncertain. The V gene's germline CDR1 is SGHTA and CDR2 FQGNSA. The CDR3 contains 13 residues. The V end lost 5 bases, the J end lost 0 bases, and 8 bases lay between the germline ends. This CDR3 is CASSPIDSYEQYF. The CDR3 DNA sequence: TGTGCCAGCAGCCCCATAGACTCCTACGAGCAGTACTTC.

This clonotype was detected only a few times. The chain has TRBV7-6 and TRBJ2-5; TRBD1 is a possible D gene (6 bases). Trimming left V 5 bases short and J 3 bases short, with 10 bases between. CDR1 is SGHVS and CDR2 is FNYEAQ in the germline V gene. This CDR3 region has 13 residues. CDR3 amino acids: CASSPRQEETQYF. CDR3 sequence (DNA): TGTGCCAGCAGCCCTCGACAGGAAGAGACCCAGTACTTC.

The CDR3 DNA sequence: TGTGCCAGCAGCTTACCACGACAGGGCGGGGAGACTGAAGCTTTCTTT. It is translated as CASSLPRQGGETEAFF. This chain links TRBV7-9 with TRBJ1-1; 7 bases agree with TRBD1. Per the germline V gene, CDR1 is SEHNR and CDR2 is FQNEAQ (reference sequence). The J segment lost 5 bases and the V segment lost 2 bases, leaving 11 bases of the junction unmatched. The CDR3 has 16 residues.

This clonotype was seen many times. The chain recombines TRBV6-6 with TRBJ2-5; D is perhaps TRBD2 (6 bases). The CDR3 has 16 amino acids. Trimming cost V 5 bases and J 1 base, with 17 bases left between them. Per germline, CDR1 MNHNY and CDR2 SVGAGI (reference sequence). CDR3 in DNA: TGTGCCAGCAGTCGACTAGGAAACTTAATCCAAGAGACCCAGTACTTC. It translates to CASSRLGNLIQETQYF.

At least ten counts were recorded for this clonotype. The genes are TRBV7-3 and TRBJ2-5; 12 bases are shared with TRBD2. Germline values: CDR1 SGHTA, CDR2 FQGTGA. After removal of 5 bases from V and 2 bases from J, the junction contained 9 bases not matched to a gene. CDR3 length: 17 amino acids. In nucleotides, the CDR3 is TGTGCCAGCAGCCCAGGACTAGCGGGGCCCGAACAAGAGACCCAGTACTTC. Its protein is CASSPGLAGPEQETQYF.

This clonotype showed up many times. This chain joins TRBV7-2 and TRBJ2-7; D is uncertain. The CDR3 length is 14 residues. Per germline, CDR1 SGHTA and CDR2 FQGNSA. Trimming removed 1 base at V and 6 bases at J, with 13 bases between. CDR3 coding DNA: TGTGCCAGCAGCTTAGTGGCTGGGCAGGTCGAGCAGTACTTC. Amino acid sequence: CASSLVAGQVEQYF.

Ten or more counts support this clonotype. This chain links TRBV12-3 or TRBV12-4 with TRBJ2-3, with D possibly TRBD1 on 5 matching bases. With 1 base removed from V and 0 bases from J, the gap between germline ends came to 8 bases. This CDR3 has 15 amino acids. The CDR3 DNA reads TGTGCCAGCAGTTTAGTGGGGCCTAGCACAGATACGCAGTATTTT. The encoded protein is CASSLVGPSTDTQYF.

This clonotype was recorded many times. V is TRBV7-8 and J is TRBJ2-1; D gene ambiguous. Deletions cut 2 bases from V and 0 bases from J, with 11 bases between. The CDR3 totals 16 residues. Germline values: CDR1 SGHVS, CDR2 FQNEAQ. The DNA for the CDR3 is TGTGCCAGCAGCTTAAGTTCGGCTAGCTCCTACAATGAGCAGTTCTTC. Translating gives CASSLSSASSYNEQFF.

In this sample, this clonotype turned up many times. This sequence joins TRBV7-2 and TRBJ1-1, with D possibly matching TRBD1 (6 bases). V shed 6 bases and J shed 14 bases, with 19 bases lying between them. The germline CDR1 and CDR2 sequences are SGHTA and FQGNSA. This CDR3 is built from 12 residues. The CDR3 DNA sequence: TGTGCCAGCAGTTTGGTCGGGACATTCGCGTTCTTT. It codes for CASSLVGTFAFF. Filled out from reference TRBV7-2 and TRBJ1-1, the complete variable domain reads GAGVSQSPSNKVTEKGKDVELRCDPISGHTALYWYRQSLGQGLEFLIYFQGNSAPDKSGLPSDRFSAERTGGSVSTLTIQRTQQEDSAVYLCASSLVGTFAFFGQGTRLTVV.

This clonotype was counted between two and nine times. The CDR3 DNA reads TGTGCCACCAGCCCTGGGGGGAGCTCCTACAATGAGCAGTTCTTC. It specifies CATSPGGSSYNEQFF. V is TRBV15 and J is TRBJ2-1; maybe TRBD2 (6 bases). CDR1 is LNHNV, CDR2 YYDKDF, per germline (reference sequence). The CDR3 sequence is 15 residues long. Trimming removed 5 bases at V and 0 bases at J, with 11 bases between.